These 19 T cell receptor beta chains were all obtained from the same sample, sequenced in a study of spatial heterogeneity in lung cancer. Time point: blood at routine non-recurrence follow-up after resection. TCRdb used MiXCR to reprocess the 5' RACE reads, holding one entry per CDR3 protein. The top ten clones hold 6.5% to 10% of a sample with fewer than 1,500 distinct CDR3 sequences, 56% of them seen once. This specimen was PBMCs, taken at follow-up. These receptors came from a female donor with early-stage non-small cell lung cancer.

By proportion, this clonotype is large. This beta chain came through as a stray read in a library set up for alpha chains, and its size says little. V is TRBV27 and J is TRBJ2-2; no reliable D call. Trimming removed 2 bases at V and 6 bases at J, with 10 bases between. This CDR3 has 14 residues. Germline V gene lookup returns CDR1 MNHEY and CDR2 SMNVEV (reference sequence). CDR3 nucleotides: TGTGCCAGCAGTTTAGGGTCCTCTGCCGGGGAGCTGTTTTTT. It translates to CASSLGSSAGELFF.

This clonotype was seen more than once but under ten times. This beta chain turned up in a library designed for alpha chains; as an off-target read, its abundance says little. The chain recombines TRBV29-1 with TRBJ2-7, with 8 positions matching TRBD1. The germline V gene has CDR1 SQVTM and CDR2 ANQGSEA. The CDR3 has 13 residues. J was trimmed by 3 bases and V by 4 bases; bases with no gene match: 5. DNA for the CDR3: TGCAGCGTTGGGAGAGGACAGGGCTACGAGCAGTACTTC. This translates into CSVGRGQGYEQYF.

To note about this clonotype: Because the library targeted alpha chains, this beta chain is an off-target read whose size means little. The V gene is TRBV10-3, the J gene TRBJ2-6; tentatively, D is TRBD1 or TRBD2 (6 bases each). CDR1 is ENHRY, CDR2 SYGVKD, per germline. The CDR3 is 18 residues long. Deletions cut 7 bases from V and 0 bases from J, with 19 bases between. The CDR3 nucleotides read TGTGCCATCACTGGCGGGACAACAGGACACTCTGGGGCCAACGTCCTGACTTTC. Protein sequence: CAITGGTTGHSGANVLTF.

Concerning this clonotype: This beta chain represents an off-target read in a library built for alpha chains; its size is of limited meaning. V gene TRBV29-1 combines with J gene TRBJ2-1, with D perhaps assigned TRBD1 or TRBD2 (6 bases each). CDR3 length: 10 residues. Trimming removed 6 bases from V and 9 bases from J, with 9 bases in between. Germline-derived CDR1 and CDR2 are SQVTM and ANQGSEA. CDR3 protein: CSVGGLEQFF. CDR3 coding DNA: TGCAGCGTAGGGGGGCTTGAGCAGTTCTTC.

This clonotype was seen a handful of times. The library was prepared for alpha chains; this beta chain is a stray read, so its frequency means little. V is TRBV30 and J is TRBJ1-1; D not certain. This CDR3 is 13 amino acids long. CDR1 GTSNPN and CDR2 SVGIG come from the germline V gene (reference sequence). The germline V and J ends were trimmed by 3 bases and 0 bases, with 8 bases remaining between them. This CDR3 is CAWRHKLNTEAFF. The CDR3, as DNA: TGTGCCTGGAGGCACAAGCTGAACACTGAAGCTTTCTTT.

As to this clonotype: This beta chain is off target for a library built for alpha chains, so its abundance means little. The V gene is TRBV5-4, the J gene TRBJ2-5; possible D gene TRBD2, 5 bases. The CDR3 runs 13 residues. Germline V CDR1 and CDR2: SGHNT, YYREEE (reference sequence). V lost 4 bases, J lost 7 bases, and 14 bases lay in between. The CDR3 sequence is CASSRPEERTQYF. The DNA of the CDR3 is TGTGCCAGCAGCCGACCGGAGGAAAGGACCCAGTACTTC.

Remarks on this clonotype: This beta chain lies outside the target of a library built for alpha chains; its clone size means little. The V call is TRBV20-1, the J call TRBJ2-7; the D gene is possibly TRBD2 (5 bases). Trimming took off 4 bases at V and 3 bases at J, with 10 bases between the two ends. This CDR3 region has 12 residues. The germline gives CDR1 DFQATT, CDR2 SNEGSKA (reference sequence). The CDR3 loop reads CSANSELYEQYF. The CDR3 coding sequence is TGCAGTGCTAATAGCGAGCTCTACGAGCAGTACTTC.

A word on this clonotype: This beta chain turned up in a library designed for alpha chains; as an off-target read, its abundance says little. The chain carries TRBV28 and TRBJ1-2; TRBD1 aligns across 12 bases. The CDR3 has 13 amino acids. V was clipped by 4 bases and J by 8 bases; unmatched bases: 2. Germline CDR1 MDHEN, CDR2 SYDVKM. CDR3 DNA sequence: TGTGCCAGCAGTTCGGGACAGGGGGCCGGCTACACCTTC. Its protein product is CASSSGQGAGYTF.

With regard to this clonotype: This beta chain was picked up by a library intended for alpha chains and is off target, so its count carries little meaning. V gene TRBV9 combines with J gene TRBJ2-5, with a tentative D call TRBD2 (6 bases). The germline CDR1 and CDR2 sequences are SGDLS and YYNGEE. V lost 3 bases, J lost 2 bases, and 11 bases lay in between. The CDR3 length is 14 residues. The CDR3 sequence: CASSAVGSQETQYF. The CDR3 DNA is TGTGCCAGCAGCGCGGTCGGGAGTCAAGAGACCCAGTACTTC.

This clonotype was seen more than once but under ten times. Being off target in a library aimed at alpha chains, this beta chain has a size of little meaning. V gene TRBV24-1 combines with J gene TRBJ1-2; the D is unclear. Trimming cost V 10 bases and J 8 bases, with 19 bases left between them. From germline, CDR1 is KGHDR and CDR2 SFDVKD. The CDR3 loop spans 13 amino acids. CDR3 residues: CATRAAEAGGYTF. Written as DNA, the CDR3 is TGTGCCACTCGCGCGGCAGAGGCAGGCGGCTACACCTTC.

As concerns this clonotype: This beta chain is an unintended read in a library built for alpha chains; its size means little. The chain uses TRBV27 and TRBJ1-3; maybe TRBD1 (6 bases). Trimming shortened V by 6 bases and J by 2 bases, and 11 bases separated the two germline ends. Germline CDR1 and CDR2: MNHEY and SMNVEV (reference sequence). The CDR3 totals 14 residues. This chain's CDR3 is CASRRGGAGNTIYF. The DNA for the CDR3 is TGTGCCAGCAGGCGAGGGGGGGCTGGAAACACCATATATTTT.

This clonotype was detected a few times. Being off target in a library aimed at alpha chains, this beta chain has a size of little meaning. The V call is TRBV7-9, the J call TRBJ1-2; no definite D call. This CDR3 has 12 residues. V dropped 5 bases and J dropped 5 bases, with 9 bases sitting between them. CDR1 is SEHNR, CDR2 FQNEAQ, per germline (reference sequence). CDR3 coding DNA: TGTGCCAGCAGCGATAGACCTTATGGCTACACCTTC. Protein product: CASSDRPYGYTF.

This clonotype was seen a handful of times. This beta chain came through as a stray read in a library set up for alpha chains, and its size says little. J is TRBJ2-1 and V is TRBV27; D unresolved. The CDR3 is 13 residues long. Per germline, CDR1 MNHEY and CDR2 SMNVEV (reference sequence). V dropped 3 bases and J dropped 2 bases, with 5 bases sitting between them. The CDR3 bases are TGTGCCAGCAGTTTTTTTGCCTACAATGAGCAGTTCTTC. Amino acids: CASSFFAYNEQFF.

There are a few counts of this clonotype. This beta chain represents an off-target read in a library built for alpha chains; its size is of limited meaning. The V call is TRBV5-1, the J call TRBJ2-1, with 7 bases aligning to TRBD2. The J segment lost 6 bases and the V segment lost 2 bases, leaving 5 bases of the junction unmatched. The length of the CDR3 is 14 residues. CDR1 is SGHRS, CDR2 YFSETQ, per germline. The CDR3 region is CASSLSAGVNEQFF. The CDR3 DNA is TGCGCCAGCAGCTTATCGGCGGGGGTCAATGAGCAGTTCTTC.

This clonotype came up a few times. The library was built for alpha chains, so this beta chain is an off-target read and its size means little. The chain links TRBV20-1 to TRBJ2-3; 8 bases are shared with TRBD2. The V gene end was trimmed by 7 bases and the J gene end by 2 bases; junction bases not matched to a gene: 5. Germline CDR1 is DFQATT and CDR2 is SNEGSKA (reference sequence). The length of the CDR3 is 13 residues. The CDR3 DNA is TGCAGTGTAGCGGGGAGTAACACAGATACGCAGTATTTT. Translated: CSVAGSNTDTQYF.

Concerning this clonotype: This beta chain lies outside the target of a library built for alpha chains; its clone size means little. The rearrangement uses TRBV28 and TRBJ2-7, with 10 bases aligning to TRBD1. Germline V gene sequence: CDR1 MDHEN, CDR2 SYDVKM. The CDR3 consists of 15 residues. V shed 6 bases and J 2 bases; nucleotides not matched to a gene: 7. Written as DNA, the CDR3 is TGTGCCAGCAGCTCCGGGACAGGGGATCCCTACGAGCAGTACTTC. Translation gives CASSSGTGDPYEQYF. The full variable domain, with the rest looked up from reference TRBV28 and TRBJ2-7, is DVKVTQSSRYLVKRTGEKVFLECVQDMDHENMFWYRQDPGLGLRLIYFSYDVKMKEKGDIPEGYSVSREKKERFSLILESASTNQTSMYLCASSSGTGDPYEQYFGPGTRLTVT.

A word on this clonotype: This beta chain is a stray read from a library made for alpha chains; its abundance is not meaningful. The J gene is TRBJ2-7, the V gene TRBV6-2 or TRBV6-3, with 9 nucleotides matching TRBD1. The CDR3 has 14 amino acids. Germline-derived CDR1 and CDR2 are MNHEY and SVGEGT. V dropped 2 bases and J dropped 2; count of bases not matched to a gene: 1. As DNA, the CDR3 is TGTGCCAGCAGTTACCGGGACAGGGCCTACGAGCAGTACTTC. Translation gives CASSYRDRAYEQYF.

This clonotype was observed a single time. This beta chain was picked up by a library intended for alpha chains and is off target, so its count carries little meaning. The chain employs TRBV9 and TRBJ2-1; weak D call: TRBD2 (6 bases). Trimming stripped 0 bases from V and 8 bases from J, with 9 bases between. The CDR3 length is 13 residues. Germline loops: CDR1 SGDLS, CDR2 YYNGEE. CDR3 loop: CASSVGAGYEQFF. CDR3 DNA sequence: TGTGCCAGCAGCGTAGGTGCGGGGTATGAGCAGTTCTTC.

Of note for this clonotype: This beta chain lies outside the target of a library built for alpha chains; its clone size means little. The chain links TRBV7-9 to TRBJ1-2; no firm D call. V dropped 1 base and J dropped 9 bases, with 12 bases sitting between them. The germline V gene encodes CDR1 SEHNR and CDR2 FQNEAQ (reference sequence). The CDR3 is 13 residues long. Written as DNA, the CDR3 is TGTGCCAGCAGCTTAGGTGGCCGTGCCCGCTACACCTTC. This gives the protein CASSLGGRARYTF.